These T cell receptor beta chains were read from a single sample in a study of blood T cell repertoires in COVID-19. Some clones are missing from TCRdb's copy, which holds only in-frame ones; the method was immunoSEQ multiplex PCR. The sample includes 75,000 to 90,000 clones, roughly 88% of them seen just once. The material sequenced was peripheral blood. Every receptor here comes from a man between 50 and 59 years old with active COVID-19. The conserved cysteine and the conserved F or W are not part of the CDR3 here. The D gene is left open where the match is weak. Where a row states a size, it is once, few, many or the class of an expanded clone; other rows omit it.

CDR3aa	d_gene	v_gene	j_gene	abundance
ASSLYSGESEQY	.	TRBV7-8	TRBJ2-7	.
ASSYSRTGGGYGYT	TRBD1	TRBV6-5	TRBJ1-2	many
ASSSPGLAGGQRNEQF	TRBD2	TRBV6-2/TRBV6-3	TRBJ2-1	.
ASSQEGGQGAYNEQF	TRBD1	TRBV3-1/TRBV3-2	TRBJ2-1	few
ASTPGLRISSYNEQF	TRBD2	TRBV4-3	TRBJ2-1	.
ASSGQGSNNSPLH	.	TRBV7-9	TRBJ1-6	few
ASRTGLGTQY	.	TRBV27	TRBJ2-5	.
ASSEVAGGSEQY	TRBD2	TRBV7-2	TRBJ2-7	.
ASSSLRDPNGYT	.	TRBV7-9	TRBJ1-2	.
ASSVEREYNEQF	TRBD2	TRBV6-2/TRBV6-3	TRBJ2-1	.
ASGWTLYNEQF	.	TRBV12-5	TRBJ2-1	.
ASSFSLGETYEQY	.	TRBV7-7	TRBJ2-7	few
ASSSGENTIY	.	TRBV5-6	TRBJ1-3	few
ASSLGDRRSPLH	TRBD1	TRBV11-2	TRBJ1-6	once
ASRRTGNQPQH	TRBD1	TRBV2	TRBJ1-5	.
ATSDRSATDTQY	.	TRBV24-1	TRBJ2-3	.
ASSQGRGDKSYEQY	TRBD2	TRBV4-3	TRBJ2-7	.
ASSPPGQRNTEAF	.	TRBV28	TRBJ1-1	.
ASSPLRSGTRADTQY	.	TRBV6-2/TRBV6-3	TRBJ2-3	once
AISETSGTSTDTQY	TRBD2	TRBV10-3	TRBJ2-3	.
ASSHQTSIDEQF	.	TRBV4-3	TRBJ2-1	.
ASSILAGDYEQY	TRBD2	TRBV19	TRBJ2-7	.
ASSLMGQGINGYT	TRBD1	TRBV5-1	TRBJ1-2	.
ASSQEGGGGGYNEQF	.	TRBV3-1/TRBV3-2	TRBJ2-1	.
ASTAGTGVGEQY	TRBD1	TRBV7-2	TRBJ2-7	.
ASSLHIDTGELF	.	TRBV4-3	TRBJ2-2	.
AWSVLTEKSGYGYT	.	TRBV30	TRBJ1-2	many